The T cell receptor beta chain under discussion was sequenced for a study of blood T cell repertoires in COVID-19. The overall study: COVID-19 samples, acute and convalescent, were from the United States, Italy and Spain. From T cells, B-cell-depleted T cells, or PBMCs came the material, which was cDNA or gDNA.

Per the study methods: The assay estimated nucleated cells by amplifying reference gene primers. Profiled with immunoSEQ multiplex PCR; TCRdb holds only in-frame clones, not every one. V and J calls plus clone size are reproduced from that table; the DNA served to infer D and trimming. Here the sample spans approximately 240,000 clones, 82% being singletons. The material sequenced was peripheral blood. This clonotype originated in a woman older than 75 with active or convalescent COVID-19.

Here the CDR3 reads CASSIIGAVSPGELFF. The CDR3 region has the DNA TGTGCCAGTAGTATAATTGGGGCGGTAAGCCCCGGGGAGCTGTTTTTT. The gene calls are TRBV19 and TRBJ2-2; D perhaps matches TRBD1 (5 bases). The CDR3 consists of 16 residues. V was clipped by 2 bases and J by 6 bases, with 16 bases between them. Germline CDR1 is LNHDA and CDR2 is SQIVND (reference sequence).